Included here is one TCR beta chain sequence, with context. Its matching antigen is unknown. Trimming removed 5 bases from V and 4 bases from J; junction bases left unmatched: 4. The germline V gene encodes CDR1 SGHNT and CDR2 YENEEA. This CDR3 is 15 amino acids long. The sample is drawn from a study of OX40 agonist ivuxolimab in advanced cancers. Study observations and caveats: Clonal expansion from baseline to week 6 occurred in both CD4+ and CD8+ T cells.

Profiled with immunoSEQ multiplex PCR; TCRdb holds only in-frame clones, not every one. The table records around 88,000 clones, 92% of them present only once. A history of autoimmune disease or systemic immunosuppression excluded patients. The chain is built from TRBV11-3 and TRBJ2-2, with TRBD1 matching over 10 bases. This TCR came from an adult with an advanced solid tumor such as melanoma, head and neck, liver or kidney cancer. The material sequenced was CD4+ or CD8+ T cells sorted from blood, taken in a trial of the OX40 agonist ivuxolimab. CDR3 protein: CASSTRDRGTGELFF. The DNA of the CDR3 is TGTGCCAGCAGCACCCGGGACAGGGGCACCGGGGAGCTGTTTTTT.